The rows below give T cell receptor beta chains drawn from one sample of a study of T cell responses to AZD1222 COVID-19 vaccine. This table comes from immunoSEQ multiplex PCR, and its TCRdb copy is limited to in-frame clones, with some not included. The data hold 90,000 to 140,000 clones, with approximately 90% observed a single time. The sample in question was peripheral blood, obtained on day 0 of AZD1222 vaccination. These receptors were collected from an adult in good health. The CDR3 runs from the conserved cysteine through the conserved F or W. The D gene is left open where the match is weak. For some rows the clone size is stated as once, few or many, or as a class when expanded; others skip it.

v_gene	abundance	d_gene	j_gene	CDR3aa	CDR3nt
TRBV12-5	-	TRBD2	TRBJ2-1	CASGLGGLAGGSYNEQFF	TGTGCTAGTGGTTTGGGAGGACTAGCGGGAGGCTCCTACAATGAGCAGTTCTTC
TRBV9	-	-	TRBJ2-7	CASSKKEGEQYF	TGTGCCAGCAGCAAAAAGGAGGGGGAGCAGTACTTC
TRBV19	once	-	TRBJ1-2	CASSTLQGPGRYGYTF	TGTGCCAGTAGTACGCTCCAGGGGCCCGGGAGATATGGCTACACCTTC
TRBV29-1	-	TRBD2	TRBJ2-2	CSVEGGENTGELFF	TGCAGCGTTGAGGGAGGGGAGAACACCGGGGAGCTGTTTTTT
TRBV25-1	-	-	TRBJ2-4	CASSVTGSRIQYF	TGTGCCAGCAGTGTAACAGGGTCGCGCATTCAGTACTTC
TRBV19	-	-	TRBJ1-2	CASSMGRQTYGYTF	TGTGCCAGTAGTATGGGGAGACAGACCTATGGCTACACCTTC
TRBV28	once	-	TRBJ2-7	CASSPNVQRLNYEQYF	TGTGCCAGCAGTCCCAATGTGCAGCGACTAAACTACGAGCAGTACTTC
TRBV6-5	-	TRBD2	TRBJ2-7	CASSSPGLAGVFEQYF	TGTGCCAGCAGTTCCCCAGGACTAGCGGGAGTGTTCGAGCAGTACTTC
TRBV28	-	-	TRBJ1-4	CASRGPGQGGEKLFF	TGTGCCAGCAGGGGGCCGGGACAAGGAGGGGAAAAACTGTTTTTT
TRBV5-4	-	TRBD2	TRBJ2-1	CASSSTSVIEQFF	TGTGCCAGCAGCTCGACTAGCGTAATTGAGCAGTTCTTC
TRBV5-1	-	-	TRBJ1-2	CASSLFGAPDGYTF	TGCGCCAGCAGCTTGTTCGGCGCTCCTGATGGCTACACCTTC
TRBV6-2/TRBV6-3	-	TRBD1	TRBJ2-7	CASSTASTGAPYEQYF	TGTGCCAGCAGTACGGCATCGACAGGGGCACCCTACGAGCAGTACTTC
TRBV2	-	-	TRBJ1-5	CASSVRDSNQPQHF	TGTGCCAGCAGTGTTAGGGATAGCAATCAGCCCCAGCATTTT
TRBV19	-	-	TRBJ2-1	CASSKDPTSNEQFF	TGTGCCAGTAGTAAGGACCCTACATCCAATGAGCAGTTCTTC
TRBV30	-	-	TRBJ1-4	CAWAPKRRSNEKLFF	TGTGCCTGGGCCCCAAAGCGCCGTTCTAATGAAAAACTGTTTTTT
TRBV9	-	-	TRBJ1-2	CASSPTVAPYGYTF	TGTGCCAGCAGCCCCACGGTAGCCCCCTATGGCTACACCTTC
TRBV7-8	-	TRBD2	TRBJ2-7	CASSLGLAGVYEQYF	TGTGCCAGCAGCTTGGGACTAGCGGGGGTCTACGAGCAGTACTTC
TRBV2	-	TRBD1	TRBJ2-2	CASRGQGWDTGELFF	TGTGCCAGCAGGGGACAGGGGTGGGACACCGGGGAGCTGTTTTTT
TRBV27	-	-	TRBJ1-6	CASAIFSLTGPTSPLHF	TGTGCCAGCGCAATTTTCTCTCTAACAGGCCCTACTTCACCCCTCCACTTT
TRBV7-2	-	-	TRBJ2-7	CASSLTHYEQYF	TGTGCCAGCAGCTTGACGCATTACGAGCAGTACTTC
TRBV29-1	-	-	TRBJ2-7	CSVGGSSYEQYF	TGCAGCGTTGGTGGGTCCTCCTACGAGCAGTACTTC
TRBV4-1	-	-	TRBJ2-7	CASSQDRSRYYEQYF	TGCGCCAGCAGCCAAGATCGATCTCGCTACTACGAGCAGTACTTC
TRBV6-5	-	-	TRBJ2-7	CASSYGFLGEQYF	TGTGCCAGCAGTTACGGGTTCCTGGGCGAGCAGTACTTC